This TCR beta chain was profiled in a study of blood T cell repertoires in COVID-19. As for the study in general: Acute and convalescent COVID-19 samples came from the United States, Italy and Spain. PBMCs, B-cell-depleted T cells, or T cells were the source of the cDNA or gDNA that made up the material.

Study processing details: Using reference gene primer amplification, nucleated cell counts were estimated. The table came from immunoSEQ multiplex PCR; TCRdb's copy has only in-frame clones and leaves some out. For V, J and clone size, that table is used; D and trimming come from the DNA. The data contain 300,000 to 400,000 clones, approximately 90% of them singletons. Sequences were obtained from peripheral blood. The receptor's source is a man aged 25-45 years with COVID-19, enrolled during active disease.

CDR3 region: CASILRGSNYGYTF. Here the CDR3 DNA reads TGTGCCAGTATCCTAAGGGGGTCTAACTATGGCTACACCTTC. This chain links TRBV19 with TRBJ1-2, with D perhaps TRBD1 (6 bases). From germline, CDR1 is LNHDA and CDR2 SQIVND (reference sequence). V lost 7 bases to trimming and J lost 0 bases, with 12 bases between them. The CDR3 sequence is 14 residues long.